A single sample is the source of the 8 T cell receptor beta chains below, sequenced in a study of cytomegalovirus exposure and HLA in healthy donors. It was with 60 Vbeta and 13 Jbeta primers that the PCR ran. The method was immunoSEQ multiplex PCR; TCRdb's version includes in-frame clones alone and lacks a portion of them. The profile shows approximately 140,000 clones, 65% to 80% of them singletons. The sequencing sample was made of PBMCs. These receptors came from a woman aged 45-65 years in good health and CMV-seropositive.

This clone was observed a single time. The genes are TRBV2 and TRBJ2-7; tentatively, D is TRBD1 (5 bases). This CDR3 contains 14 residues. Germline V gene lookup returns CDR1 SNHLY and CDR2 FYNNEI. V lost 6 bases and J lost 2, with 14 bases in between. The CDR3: CASSGTQGTYEQYF. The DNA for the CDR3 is TGTGCCAGCAGCGGTACCCAGGGTACCTACGAGCAGTACTTC.

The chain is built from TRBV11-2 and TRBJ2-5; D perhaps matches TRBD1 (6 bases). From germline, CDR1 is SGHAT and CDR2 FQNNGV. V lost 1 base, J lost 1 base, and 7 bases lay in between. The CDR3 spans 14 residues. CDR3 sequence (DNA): TGTGCCAGCAGCTTAGTCAGGGGCCAAGAGACCCAGTACTTC. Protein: CASSLVRGQETQYF.

As DNA, the CDR3 is TGTGCCAGCAGTTACGTGGAGGGGACGAGTCAGCCCCAGCATTTT. Amino acid sequence: CASSYVEGTSQPQHF. The chain has TRBV6-5 and TRBJ1-5; D may be TRBD1 (5 bases). The CDR3 is made up of 15 amino acids. Per the germline V gene, CDR1 is MNHEY and CDR2 is SVGAGI. V was pared by 2 bases and J by 6 bases, with 14 bases between.

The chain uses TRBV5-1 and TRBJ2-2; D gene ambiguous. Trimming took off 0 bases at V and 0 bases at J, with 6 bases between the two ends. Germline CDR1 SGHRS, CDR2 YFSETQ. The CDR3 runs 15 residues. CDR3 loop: CASSLGQTNTGELFF. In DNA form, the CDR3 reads TGCGCCAGCAGCTTGGGACAAACGAACACCGGGGAGCTGTTTTTT.

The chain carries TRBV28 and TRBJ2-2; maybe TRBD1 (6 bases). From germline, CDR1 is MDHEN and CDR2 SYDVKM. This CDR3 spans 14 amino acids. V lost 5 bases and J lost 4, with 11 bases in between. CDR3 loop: CASSPRQVTGELFF. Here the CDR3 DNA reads TGTGCCAGCAGTCCCAGACAGGTCACCGGGGAGCTGTTTTTT.

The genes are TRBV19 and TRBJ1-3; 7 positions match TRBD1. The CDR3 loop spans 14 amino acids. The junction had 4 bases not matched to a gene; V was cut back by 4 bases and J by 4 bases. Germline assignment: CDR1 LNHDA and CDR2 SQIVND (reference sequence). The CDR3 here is CASSTRDRGNTIYF. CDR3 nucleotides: TGTGCCAGTAGTACCCGGGACAGAGGAAACACCATATATTTT.

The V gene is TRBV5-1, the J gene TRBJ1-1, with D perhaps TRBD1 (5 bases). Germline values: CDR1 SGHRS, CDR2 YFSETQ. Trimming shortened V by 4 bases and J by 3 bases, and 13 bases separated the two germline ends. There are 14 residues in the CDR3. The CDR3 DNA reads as TGCGCCAGCAGCCCCTCCCAGGGTGACACTGAAGCTTTCTTT. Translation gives CASSPSQGDTEAFF.

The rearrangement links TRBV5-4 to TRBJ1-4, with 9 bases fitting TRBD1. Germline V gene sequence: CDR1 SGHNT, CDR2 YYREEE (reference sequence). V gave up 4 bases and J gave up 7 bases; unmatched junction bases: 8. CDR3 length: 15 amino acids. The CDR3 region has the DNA TGTGCCAGCAGCCTAGGACAGGGGAGGGTTGAAAAACTGTTTTTT. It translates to CASSLGQGRVEKLFF.